This TCR beta chain originates from a study of blood T cell repertoires in COVID-19. Study-wide context: Samples of COVID-19 (acute and convalescent) were obtained from the United States, Italy and Spain.

TCRdb's copy holds only in-frame clones and misses some; the assay was immunoSEQ multiplex PCR. The table includes some 260,000 clones, 85% to 90% detected once. The V gene's germline CDR1 is GTSNPN and CDR2 SVGIG (reference sequence). The CDR3 is 13 amino acids. V was trimmed by 1 base and J by 3 bases, leaving 10 bases between them. This chain connects TRBV30 to TRBJ2-7, with D tentatively TRBD2 (6 bases). Input material: PBMCs or T cells enriched from blood (not recorded which). The receptor was derived from a man in his forties who had recovered from COVID-19. The CDR3 loop is CAWSAGTLYEQYF. As DNA, the CDR3 is TGTGCCTGGAGTGCCGGGACTCTCTACGAGCAGTACTTC.